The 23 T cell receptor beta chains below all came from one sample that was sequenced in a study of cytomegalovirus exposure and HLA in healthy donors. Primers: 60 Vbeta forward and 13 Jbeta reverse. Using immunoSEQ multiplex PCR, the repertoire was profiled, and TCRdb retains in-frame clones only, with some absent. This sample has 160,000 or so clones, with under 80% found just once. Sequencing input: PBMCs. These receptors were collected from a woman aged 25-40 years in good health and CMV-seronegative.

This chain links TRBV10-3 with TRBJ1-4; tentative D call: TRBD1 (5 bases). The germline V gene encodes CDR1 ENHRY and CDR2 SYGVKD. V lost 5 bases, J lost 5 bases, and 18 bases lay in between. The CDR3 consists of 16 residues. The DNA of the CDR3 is TGTGCCATCAGTATTCTGCCATTGACAGAGAATGAAAAACTGTTTTTT. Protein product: CAISILPLTENEKLFF.

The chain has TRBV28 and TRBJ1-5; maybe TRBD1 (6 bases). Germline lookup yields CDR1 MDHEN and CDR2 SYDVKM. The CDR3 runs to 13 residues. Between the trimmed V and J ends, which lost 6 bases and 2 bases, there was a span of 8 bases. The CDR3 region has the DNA TGTGCCAGCAGACAGGGCGGCAATCAGCCCCAGCATTTT. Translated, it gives CASRQGGNQPQHF.

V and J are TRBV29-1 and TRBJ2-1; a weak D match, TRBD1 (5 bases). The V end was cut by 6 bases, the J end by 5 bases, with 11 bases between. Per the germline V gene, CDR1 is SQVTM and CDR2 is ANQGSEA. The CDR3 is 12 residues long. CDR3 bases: TGCAGCGTGGAACAGGCAAACAATGAGCAGTTCTTC. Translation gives CSVEQANNEQFF.

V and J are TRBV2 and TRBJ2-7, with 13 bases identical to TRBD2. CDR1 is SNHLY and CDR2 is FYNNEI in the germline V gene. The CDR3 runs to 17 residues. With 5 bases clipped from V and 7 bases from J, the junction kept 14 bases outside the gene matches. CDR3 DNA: TGTGCCAGCAGTCGAGGGCAACTAGCGGGGGGGACCTGGGAGCAGTACTTC. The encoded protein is CASSRGQLAGGTWEQYF.

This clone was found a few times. The CDR3, as DNA: TGCAGCGTTAACCAAAGCCCTAGCACAGATACGCAGTATTTT. Translated, it gives CSVNQSPSTDTQYF. The V gene is TRBV29-1, the J gene TRBJ2-3; D is undetermined. CDR1 SQVTM and CDR2 ANQGSEA come from the germline V gene. There are 14 residues in the CDR3. V gave up 5 bases and J gave up 0 bases, with 12 bases separating them.

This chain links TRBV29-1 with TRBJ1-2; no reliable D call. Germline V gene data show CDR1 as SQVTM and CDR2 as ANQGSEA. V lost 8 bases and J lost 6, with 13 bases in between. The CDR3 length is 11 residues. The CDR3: CSLGRSDGYTF. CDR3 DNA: TGCAGCCTTGGCCGATCGGATGGCTACACCTTC.

The CDR3 DNA is TGTGCCAGCAGCCAAGATGGGGAGAACTATGGCTACACCTTC. It specifies CASSQDGENYGYTF. The chain has TRBV4-2 and TRBJ1-2, with D unclear. The CDR3 covers 14 residues. Germline lookup yields CDR1 LGHNA and CDR2 YNFKEQ. Trimming stripped 0 bases from V and 2 bases from J, with 7 bases between.

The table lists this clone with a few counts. CDR3 nucleotides: TGTGCCAGCAGTGAAAGCCGGGACAGTGGGAAACAGCCCCAGCATTTT. This encodes CASSESRDSGKQPQHF. The chain is built from TRBV2 and TRBJ1-5, with 7 bases matching TRBD1. Germline CDR1 and CDR2: SNHLY and FYNNEI. The CDR3 has 16 amino acids. V dropped 2 bases and J dropped 7; count of bases not matched to a gene: 11.

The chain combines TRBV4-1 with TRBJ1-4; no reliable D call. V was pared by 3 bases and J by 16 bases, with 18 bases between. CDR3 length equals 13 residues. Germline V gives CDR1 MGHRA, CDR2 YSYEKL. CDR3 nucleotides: TGCGCCAGCAGCCAGTCGGTCGGAGGGCTCCCGTTTTTT. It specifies CASSQSVGGLPFF.

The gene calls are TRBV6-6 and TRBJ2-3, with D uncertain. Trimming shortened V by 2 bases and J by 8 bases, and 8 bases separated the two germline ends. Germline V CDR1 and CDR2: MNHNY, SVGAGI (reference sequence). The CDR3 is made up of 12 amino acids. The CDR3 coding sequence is TGTGCCAGCAGTTACGCTCCAGGTACGCAGTATTTT. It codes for CASSYAPGTQYF.

CDR3 coding DNA: TGTGCCAGCAGGAACACAGGGATATCTAACTATGGCTACACCTTC. It yields the protein CASRNTGISNYGYTF. The chain has TRBV6-1 and TRBJ1-2; tentatively, D is TRBD1 (6 bases). The CDR3 consists of 15 residues. Trimming stripped 6 bases from V and 0 bases from J, with 14 bases between. The V gene's germline CDR1 is MNHNS and CDR2 SASEGT.

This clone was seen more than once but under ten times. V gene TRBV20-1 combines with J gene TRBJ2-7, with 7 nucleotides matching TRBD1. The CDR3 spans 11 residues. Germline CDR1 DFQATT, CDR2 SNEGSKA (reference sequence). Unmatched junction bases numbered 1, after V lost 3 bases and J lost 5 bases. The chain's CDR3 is CSARTGNEQYF. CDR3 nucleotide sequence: TGCAGTGCTAGGACAGGGAACGAGCAGTACTTC.

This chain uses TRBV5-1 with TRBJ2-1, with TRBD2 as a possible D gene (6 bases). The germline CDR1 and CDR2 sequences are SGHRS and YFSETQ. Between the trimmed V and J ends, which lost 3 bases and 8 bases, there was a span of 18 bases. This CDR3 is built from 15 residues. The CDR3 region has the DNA TGCGCCAGCAGCTCGCCCCGGGACTCCCAGGATGAGCAGTTCTTC. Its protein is CASSSPRDSQDEQFF.

CDR3 in DNA: TGTGCCAGCAGTCCTCAAGAGACCCAGTACTTC. Its protein product is CASSPQETQYF. The chain recombines TRBV2 with TRBJ2-5; D is uncertain. CDR1 is SNHLY and CDR2 is FYNNEI in the germline V gene. The CDR3 loop spans 11 amino acids. V lost 5 bases and J lost 2, with 3 bases in between.

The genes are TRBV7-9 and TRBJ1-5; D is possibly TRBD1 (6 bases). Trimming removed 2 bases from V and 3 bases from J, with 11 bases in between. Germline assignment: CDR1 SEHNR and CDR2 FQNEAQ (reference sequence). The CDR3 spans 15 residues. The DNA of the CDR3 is TGTGCCAGCAGCTTAAGTACAGGGATCAATCAGCCCCAGCATTTT. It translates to CASSLSTGINQPQHF.

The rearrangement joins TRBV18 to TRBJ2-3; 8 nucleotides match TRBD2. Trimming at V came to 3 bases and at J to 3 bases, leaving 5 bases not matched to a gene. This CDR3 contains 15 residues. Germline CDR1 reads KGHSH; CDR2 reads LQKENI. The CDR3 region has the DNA TGTGCCAGCTCACCTTCTGCGGGGGGAACAGATACGCAGTATTTT. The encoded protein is CASSPSAGGTDTQYF.

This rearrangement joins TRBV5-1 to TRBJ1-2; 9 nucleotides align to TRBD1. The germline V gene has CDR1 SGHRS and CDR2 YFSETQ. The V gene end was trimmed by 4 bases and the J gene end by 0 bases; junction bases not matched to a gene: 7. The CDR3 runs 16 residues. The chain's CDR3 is CASSTGTGQANYGYTF. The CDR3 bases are TGCGCCAGCAGCACCGGGACAGGGCAAGCTAACTATGGCTACACCTTC.

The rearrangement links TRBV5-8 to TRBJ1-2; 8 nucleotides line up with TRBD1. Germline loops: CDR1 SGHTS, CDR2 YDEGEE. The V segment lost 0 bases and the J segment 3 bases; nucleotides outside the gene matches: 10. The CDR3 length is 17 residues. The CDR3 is CASSLEPRYRGYYGYTF. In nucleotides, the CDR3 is TGTGCCAGCAGCTTGGAACCCCGGTACAGGGGGTACTATGGCTACACCTTC.

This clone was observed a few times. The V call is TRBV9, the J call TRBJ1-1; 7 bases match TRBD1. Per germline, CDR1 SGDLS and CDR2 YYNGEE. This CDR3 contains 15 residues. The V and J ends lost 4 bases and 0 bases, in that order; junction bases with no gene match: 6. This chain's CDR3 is CASSPQGSMNTEAFF. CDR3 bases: TGTGCCAGCAGCCCACAGGGGTCTATGAACACTGAAGCTTTCTTT.

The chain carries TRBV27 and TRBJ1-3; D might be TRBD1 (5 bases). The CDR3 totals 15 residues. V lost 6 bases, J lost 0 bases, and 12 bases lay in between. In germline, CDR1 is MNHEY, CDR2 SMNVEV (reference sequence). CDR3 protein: CASRPGTLSGNTIYF. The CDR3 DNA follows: TGTGCCAGCAGACCAGGGACTCTCTCTGGAAACACCATATATTTT.

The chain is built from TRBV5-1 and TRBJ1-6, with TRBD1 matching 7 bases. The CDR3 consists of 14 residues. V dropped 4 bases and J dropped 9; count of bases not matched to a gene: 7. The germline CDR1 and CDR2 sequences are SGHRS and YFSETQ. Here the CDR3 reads CASSIGQVGSPLHF. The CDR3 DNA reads TGCGCCAGCAGCATCGGACAGGTTGGTTCACCCCTCCACTTT.

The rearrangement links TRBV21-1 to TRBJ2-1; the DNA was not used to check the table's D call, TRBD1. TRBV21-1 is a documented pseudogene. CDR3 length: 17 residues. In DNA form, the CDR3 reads TGTGCCAGCAGCAAAAAGGGCCGGGACAGAGCTTACAATGAGCAGTTCTTC. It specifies CASSKKGRDRAYNEQFF.

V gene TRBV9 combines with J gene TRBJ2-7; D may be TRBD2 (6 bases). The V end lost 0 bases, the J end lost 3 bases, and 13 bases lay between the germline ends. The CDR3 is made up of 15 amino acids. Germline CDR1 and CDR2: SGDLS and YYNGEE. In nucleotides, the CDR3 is TGTGCCAGCAGCGTAGCTGGTTCCGGGAGCTACGAGCAGTACTTC. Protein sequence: CASSVAGSGSYEQYF.